This TCR beta chain derives from a study of blood T cell repertoires in COVID-19. The repertoire was sequenced with immunoSEQ multiplex PCR; TCRdb's copy has only in-frame clones and lacks some. The sample holds about 200,000 clones, roughly 84% seen once. The V and J ends lost 5 bases and 5 bases, in that order; junction bases with no gene match: 6. The CDR3 has 14 amino acids. Germline V gene data show CDR1 as MNHEY and CDR2 as SMNVEV (reference sequence). The sequencing input was peripheral blood. The receptor was derived from a man in his forties or fifties with active or convalescent COVID-19. The chain carries TRBV27 and TRBJ1-2, with TRBD1 matching 9 bases. In nucleotides, the CDR3 is TGTGCCAGCAGTGCGGGGACAGGGAATTATGGCTACACCTTC. It translates to CASSAGTGNYGYTF.